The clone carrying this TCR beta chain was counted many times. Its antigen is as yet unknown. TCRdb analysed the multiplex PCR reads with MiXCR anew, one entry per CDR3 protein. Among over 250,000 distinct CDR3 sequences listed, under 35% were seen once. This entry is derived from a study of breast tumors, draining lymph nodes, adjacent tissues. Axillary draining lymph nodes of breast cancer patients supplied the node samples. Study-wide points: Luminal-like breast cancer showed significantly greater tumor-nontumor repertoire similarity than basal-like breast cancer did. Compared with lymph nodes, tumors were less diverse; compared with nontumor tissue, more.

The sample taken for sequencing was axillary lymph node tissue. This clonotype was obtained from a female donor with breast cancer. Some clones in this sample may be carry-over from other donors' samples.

The CDR3 region has the DNA TGTGCCAGCAGTTCAACATCCCACTCTGGCTACACCTTC. It encodes CASSSTSHSGYTF. The chain is built from TRBV11-2 and TRBJ1-2, with D unclear. Trimming removed 6 bases at V and 7 bases at J, with 15 bases between. Germline assignment: CDR1 SGHAT and CDR2 FQNNGV. This CDR3 comprises 13 residues.